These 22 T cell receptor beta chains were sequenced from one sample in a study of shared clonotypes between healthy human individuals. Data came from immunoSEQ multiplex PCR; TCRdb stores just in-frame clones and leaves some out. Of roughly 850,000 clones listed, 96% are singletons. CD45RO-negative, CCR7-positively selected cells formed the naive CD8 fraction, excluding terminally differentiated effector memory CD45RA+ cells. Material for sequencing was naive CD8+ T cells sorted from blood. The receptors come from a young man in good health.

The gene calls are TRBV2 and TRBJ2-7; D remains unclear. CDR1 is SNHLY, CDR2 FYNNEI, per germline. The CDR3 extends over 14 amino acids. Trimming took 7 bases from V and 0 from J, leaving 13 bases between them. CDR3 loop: CASTPVGDSYEQYF. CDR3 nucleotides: TGTGCCAGCACCCCGGTCGGTGACTCCTACGAGCAGTACTTC.

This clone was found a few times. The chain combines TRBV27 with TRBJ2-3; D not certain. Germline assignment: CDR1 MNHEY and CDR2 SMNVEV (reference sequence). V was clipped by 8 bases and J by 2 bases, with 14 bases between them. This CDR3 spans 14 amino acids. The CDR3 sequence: CASGVSDPTDTQYF. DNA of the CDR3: TGTGCCAGCGGGGTCTCTGACCCCACAGATACGCAGTATTTT.

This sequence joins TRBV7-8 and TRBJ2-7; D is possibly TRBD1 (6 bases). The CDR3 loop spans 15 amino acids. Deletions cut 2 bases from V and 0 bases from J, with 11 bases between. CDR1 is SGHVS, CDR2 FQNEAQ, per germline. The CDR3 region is CASSLYPGHSYEQYF. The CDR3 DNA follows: TGTGCCAGCAGCTTATACCCGGGACACTCCTACGAGCAGTACTTC.

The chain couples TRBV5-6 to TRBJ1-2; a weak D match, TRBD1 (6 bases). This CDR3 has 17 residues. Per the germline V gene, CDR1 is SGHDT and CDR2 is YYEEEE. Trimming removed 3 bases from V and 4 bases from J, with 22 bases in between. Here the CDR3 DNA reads TGTGCCAGCAGCTCCCCGGGAGCTGGGGGCGGGAGCTATGGCTACACCTTC. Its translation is CASSSPGAGGGSYGYTF.

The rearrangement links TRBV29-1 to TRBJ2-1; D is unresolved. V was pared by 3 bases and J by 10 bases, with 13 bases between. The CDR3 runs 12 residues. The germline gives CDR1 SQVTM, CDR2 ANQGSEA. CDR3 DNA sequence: TGCAGCGTTGAGGGCCGCGACGACGAGCAGTTCTTC. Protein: CSVEGRDDEQFF.

The CDR3 spells CASSSPGQGLDEQFF. Written as DNA, the CDR3 is TGTGCCAGCAGTTCCCCGGGACAGGGTCTCGATGAGCAGTTCTTC. The chain employs TRBV27 and TRBJ2-1; 9 nucleotides line up with TRBD1. CDR1 MNHEY and CDR2 SMNVEV come from the germline V gene (reference sequence). There are 15 residues in the CDR3. V lost 4 bases, J lost 8 bases, and 9 bases stayed unmatched.

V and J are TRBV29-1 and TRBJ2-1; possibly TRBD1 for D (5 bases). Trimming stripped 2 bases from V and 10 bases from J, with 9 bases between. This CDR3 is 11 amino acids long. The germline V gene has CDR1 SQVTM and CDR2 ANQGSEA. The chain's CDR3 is CSVETNREQFF. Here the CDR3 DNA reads TGCAGCGTTGAAACCAACAGGGAGCAGTTCTTC.

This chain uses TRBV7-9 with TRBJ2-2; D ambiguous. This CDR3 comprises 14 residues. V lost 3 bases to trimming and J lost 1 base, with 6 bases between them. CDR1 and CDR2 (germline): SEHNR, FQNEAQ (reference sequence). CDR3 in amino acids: CASSLSQNTGELFF. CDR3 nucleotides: TGTGCCAGCAGCTTGAGCCAGAACACCGGGGAGCTGTTTTTT.

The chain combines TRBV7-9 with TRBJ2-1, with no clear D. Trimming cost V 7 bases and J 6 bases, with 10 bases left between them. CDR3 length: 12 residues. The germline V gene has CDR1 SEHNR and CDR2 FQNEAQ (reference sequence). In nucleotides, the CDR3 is TGTGCCAGCACCCCAACGGGCAATGAGCAGTTCTTC. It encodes CASTPTGNEQFF. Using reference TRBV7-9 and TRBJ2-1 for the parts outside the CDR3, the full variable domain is DTGVSQNPRHKITKRGQNVTFRCDPISEHNRLYWYRQTLGQGPEFLTYFQNEAQLEKSRLLSDRFSAERPKGSFSTLEIQRTEQGDSAMYLCASTPTGNEQFFGPGTRLTVL.

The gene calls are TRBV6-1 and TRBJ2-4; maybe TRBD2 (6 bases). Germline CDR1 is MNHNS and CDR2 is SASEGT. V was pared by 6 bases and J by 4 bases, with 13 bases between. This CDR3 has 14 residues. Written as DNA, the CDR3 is TGTGCCAGCAGCGAGGGTGCGGGGAAAAACATTCAGTACTTC. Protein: CASSEGAGKNIQYF.

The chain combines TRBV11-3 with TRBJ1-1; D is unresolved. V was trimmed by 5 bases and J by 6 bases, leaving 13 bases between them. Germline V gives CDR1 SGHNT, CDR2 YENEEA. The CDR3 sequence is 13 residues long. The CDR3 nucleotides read TGTGCCAGCAGCCCCGGCGGTGGGGCTGAAGCTTTCTTT. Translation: CASSPGGGAEAFF.

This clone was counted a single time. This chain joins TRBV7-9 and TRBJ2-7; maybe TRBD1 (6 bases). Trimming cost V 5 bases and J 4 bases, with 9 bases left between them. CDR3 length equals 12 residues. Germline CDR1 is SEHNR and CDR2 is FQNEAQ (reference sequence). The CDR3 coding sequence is TGTGCCAGCAGCACAGGACAGTACGAGCAGTACTTC. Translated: CASSTGQYEQYF.

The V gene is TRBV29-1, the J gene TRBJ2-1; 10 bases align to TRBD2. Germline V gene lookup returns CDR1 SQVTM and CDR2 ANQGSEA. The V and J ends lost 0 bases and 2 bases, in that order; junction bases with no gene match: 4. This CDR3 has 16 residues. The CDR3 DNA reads TGCAGCGTTGAAGATGGCGGGACTAGCGCCTACAATGAGCAGTTCTTC. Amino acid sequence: CSVEDGGTSAYNEQFF.

The CDR3 coding sequence is TGTGCCAGCAGTCCGGGGACAGAAGAAGCTTTCTTT. Translated, it gives CASSPGTEEAFF. The V call is TRBV27, the J call TRBJ1-1, with TRBD1 matching over 7 bases. Germline CDR1 is MNHEY and CDR2 is SMNVEV (reference sequence). Losses at the gene ends were 5 bases for V and 8 bases for J; bases not matched to a gene: 5. The CDR3 covers 12 residues.

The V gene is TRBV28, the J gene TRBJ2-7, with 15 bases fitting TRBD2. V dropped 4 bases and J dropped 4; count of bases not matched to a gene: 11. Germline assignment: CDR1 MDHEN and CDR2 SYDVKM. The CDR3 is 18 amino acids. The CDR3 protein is CASSSRTSGRAPPYEQYF. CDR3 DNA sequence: TGTGCCAGCAGTTCAAGGACTAGCGGGAGGGCCCCTCCTTACGAGCAGTACTTC.

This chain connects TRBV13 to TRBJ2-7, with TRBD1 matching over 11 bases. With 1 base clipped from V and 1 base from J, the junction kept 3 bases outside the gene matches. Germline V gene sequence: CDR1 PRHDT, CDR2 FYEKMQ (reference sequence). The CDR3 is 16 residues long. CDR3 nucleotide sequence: TGTGCCAGCAGCTTAGCTGGACAGGGGGCTTCCTACGAGCAGTACTTC. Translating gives CASSLAGQGASYEQYF.

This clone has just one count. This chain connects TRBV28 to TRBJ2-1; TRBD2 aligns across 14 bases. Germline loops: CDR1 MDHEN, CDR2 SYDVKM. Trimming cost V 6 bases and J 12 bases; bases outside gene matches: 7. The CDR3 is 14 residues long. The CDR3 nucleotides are TGTGCCAGCAGCCCCGGGACTAGCGGGAGTATGCAGTTCTTC. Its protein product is CASSPGTSGSMQFF.

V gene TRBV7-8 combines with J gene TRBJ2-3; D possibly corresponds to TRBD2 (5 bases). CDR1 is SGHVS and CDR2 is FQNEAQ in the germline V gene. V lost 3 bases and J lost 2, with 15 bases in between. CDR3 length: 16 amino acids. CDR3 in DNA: TGTGCCAGCAGCTTTCCGGACTTGCCCCACACAGATACGCAGTATTTT. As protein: CASSFPDLPHTDTQYF.

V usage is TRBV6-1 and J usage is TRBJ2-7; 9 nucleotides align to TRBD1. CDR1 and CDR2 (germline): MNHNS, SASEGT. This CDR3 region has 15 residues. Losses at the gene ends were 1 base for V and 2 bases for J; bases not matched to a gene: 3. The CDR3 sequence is CASSEVGQGTYEQYF. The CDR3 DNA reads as TGTGCCAGCAGTGAAGTGGGACAGGGTACCTACGAGCAGTACTTC.

DNA for the CDR3: TGTGCCAGCAGCTTGACAGGGGGCGTAGAAGATACGCAGTATTTT. Translating it yields CASSLTGGVEDTQYF. The rearrangement links TRBV7-2 to TRBJ2-3; 10 bases fit TRBD1. The CDR3 consists of 15 residues. J was trimmed by 5 bases and V by 3 bases; bases with no gene match: 5. Per the germline V gene, CDR1 is SGHTA and CDR2 is FQGNSA. Drawing the rest from reference TRBV7-2 and TRBJ2-3, the complete variable domain is GAGVSQSPSNKVTEKGKDVELRCDPISGHTALYWYRQSLGQGLEFLIYFQGNSAPDKSGLPSDRFSAERTGGSVSTLTIQRTQQEDSAVYLCASSLTGGVEDTQYFGPGTRLTVL.

The CDR3: CASSEWAAGDDEKLFF. The CDR3 DNA reads TGTGCCAGCAGTGAATGGGCGGCGGGGGACGATGAAAAACTGTTTTTT. The chain employs TRBV25-1 and TRBJ1-4; tentative D call: TRBD1 (5 bases). Trimming stripped 1 base from V and 6 bases from J, with 15 bases between. Germline V gene sequence: CDR1 MGHDK, CDR2 SYGVNS. The CDR3 is 16 residues long.

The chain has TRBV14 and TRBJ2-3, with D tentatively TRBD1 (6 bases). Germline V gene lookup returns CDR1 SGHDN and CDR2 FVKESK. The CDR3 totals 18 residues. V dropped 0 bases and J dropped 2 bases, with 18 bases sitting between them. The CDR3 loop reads CASSQDQIYRGNTDTQYF. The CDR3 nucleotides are TGTGCCAGCAGCCAAGATCAAATTTATAGGGGGAACACAGATACGCAGTATTTT.